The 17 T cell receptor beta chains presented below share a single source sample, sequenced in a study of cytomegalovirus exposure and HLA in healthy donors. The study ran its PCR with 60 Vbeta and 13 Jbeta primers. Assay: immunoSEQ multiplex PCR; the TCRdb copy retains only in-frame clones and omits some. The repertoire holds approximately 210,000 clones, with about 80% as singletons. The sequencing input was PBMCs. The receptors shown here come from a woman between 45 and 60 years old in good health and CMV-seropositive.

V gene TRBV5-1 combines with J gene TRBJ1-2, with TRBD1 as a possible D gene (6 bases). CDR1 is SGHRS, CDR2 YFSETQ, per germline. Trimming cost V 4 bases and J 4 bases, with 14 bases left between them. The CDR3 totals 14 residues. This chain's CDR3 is CASSPKQGAYGYTF. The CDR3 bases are TGCGCCAGCAGCCCCAAACAGGGCGCCTATGGCTACACCTTC.

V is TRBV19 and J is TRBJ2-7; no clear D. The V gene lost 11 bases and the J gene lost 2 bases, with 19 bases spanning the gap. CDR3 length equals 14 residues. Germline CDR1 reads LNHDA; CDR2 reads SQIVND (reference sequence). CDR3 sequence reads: CAFIPLGSPYEQYF. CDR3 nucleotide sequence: TGTGCCTTTATCCCTCTTGGCAGTCCCTACGAGCAGTACTTC.

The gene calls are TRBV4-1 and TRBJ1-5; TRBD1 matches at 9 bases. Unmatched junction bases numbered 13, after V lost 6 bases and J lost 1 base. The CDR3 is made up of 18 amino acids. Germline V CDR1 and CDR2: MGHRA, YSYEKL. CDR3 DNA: TGCGCCAGCAGTATGGGACAGGGTTACTCTCCAAGCAATCAGCCCCAGCATTTT. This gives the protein CASSMGQGYSPSNQPQHF.

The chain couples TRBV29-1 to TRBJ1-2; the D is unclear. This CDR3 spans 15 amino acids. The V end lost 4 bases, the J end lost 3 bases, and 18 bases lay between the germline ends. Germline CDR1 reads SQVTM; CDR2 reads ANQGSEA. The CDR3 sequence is CSVVSPASPHYGYTF. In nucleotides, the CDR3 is TGCAGCGTTGTCTCCCCCGCCAGTCCCCACTATGGCTACACCTTC.

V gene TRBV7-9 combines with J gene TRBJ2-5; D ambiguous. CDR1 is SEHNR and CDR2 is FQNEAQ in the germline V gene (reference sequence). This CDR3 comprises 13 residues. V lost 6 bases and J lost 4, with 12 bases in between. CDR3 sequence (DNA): TGTGCCAGCAGTTCAACCCCGGTAGAGACCCAGTACTTC. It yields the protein CASSSTPVETQYF.

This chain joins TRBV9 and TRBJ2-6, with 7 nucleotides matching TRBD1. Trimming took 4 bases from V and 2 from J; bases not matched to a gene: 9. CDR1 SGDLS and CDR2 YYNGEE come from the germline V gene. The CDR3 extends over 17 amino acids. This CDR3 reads CASSSQTGLTGANVLTF. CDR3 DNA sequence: TGTGCCAGCAGCTCACAGACAGGGTTAACTGGGGCCAACGTCCTGACTTTC.

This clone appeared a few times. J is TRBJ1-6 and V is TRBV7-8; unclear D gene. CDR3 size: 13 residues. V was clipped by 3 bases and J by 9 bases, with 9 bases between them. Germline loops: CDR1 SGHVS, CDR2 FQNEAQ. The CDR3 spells CASSLEWASPLHF. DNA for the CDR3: TGTGCCAGCAGCTTGGAATGGGCTTCACCCCTCCACTTT.

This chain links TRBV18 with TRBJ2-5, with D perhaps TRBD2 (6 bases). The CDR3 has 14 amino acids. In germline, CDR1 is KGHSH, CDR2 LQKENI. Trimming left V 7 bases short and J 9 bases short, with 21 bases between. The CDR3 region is CASYSGGPRKAQYF. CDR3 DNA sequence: TGTGCCAGCTATTCCGGGGGACCCAGAAAGGCCCAGTACTTC.

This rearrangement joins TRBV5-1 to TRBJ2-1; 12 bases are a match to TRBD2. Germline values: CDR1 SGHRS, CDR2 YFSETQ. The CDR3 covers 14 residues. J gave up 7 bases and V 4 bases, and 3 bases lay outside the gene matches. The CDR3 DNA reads TGCGCCAGCAGCCACGGACTAGCGGGGAATGAGCAGTTCTTC. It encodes CASSHGLAGNEQFF.

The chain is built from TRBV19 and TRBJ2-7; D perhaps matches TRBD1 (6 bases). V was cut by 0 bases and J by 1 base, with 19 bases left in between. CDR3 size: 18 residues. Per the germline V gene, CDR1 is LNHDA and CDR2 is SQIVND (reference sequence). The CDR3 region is CASSIDRRTDTASYEQYF. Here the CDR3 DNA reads TGTGCCAGTAGTATAGATCGTCGGACAGACACAGCGTCCTACGAGCAGTACTTC.

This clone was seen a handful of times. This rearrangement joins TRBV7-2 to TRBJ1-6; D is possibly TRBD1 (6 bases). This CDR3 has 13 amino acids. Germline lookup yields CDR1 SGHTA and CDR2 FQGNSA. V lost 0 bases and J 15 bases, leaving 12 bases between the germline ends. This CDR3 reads CASSLAERTVLHF. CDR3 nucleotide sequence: TGTGCCAGCAGCTTAGCGGAGAGGACAGTCCTCCACTTT.

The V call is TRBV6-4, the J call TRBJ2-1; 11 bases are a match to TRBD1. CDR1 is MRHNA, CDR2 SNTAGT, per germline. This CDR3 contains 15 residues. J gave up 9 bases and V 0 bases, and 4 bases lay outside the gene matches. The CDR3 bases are TGTGCCAGCAGTGACTCTGGACAGGGGGCGCGTGAGCAGTTCTTC. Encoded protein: CASSDSGQGAREQFF.

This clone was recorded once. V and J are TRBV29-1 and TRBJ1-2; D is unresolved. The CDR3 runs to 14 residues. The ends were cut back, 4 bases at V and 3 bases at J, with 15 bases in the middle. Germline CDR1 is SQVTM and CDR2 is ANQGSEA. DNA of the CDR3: TGCAGCGTTGTGGCTGGCGACCGGGACTATGGCTACACCTTC. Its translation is CSVVAGDRDYGYTF.

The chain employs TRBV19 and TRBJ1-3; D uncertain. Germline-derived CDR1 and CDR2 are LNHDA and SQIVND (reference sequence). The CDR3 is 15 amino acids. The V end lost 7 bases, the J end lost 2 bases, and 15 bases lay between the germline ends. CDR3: CASTALLAAGNTIYF. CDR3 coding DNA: TGTGCCAGTACCGCCCTGTTGGCAGCTGGAAACACCATATATTTT. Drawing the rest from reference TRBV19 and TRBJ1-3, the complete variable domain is DGGITQSPKYLFRKEGQNVTLSCEQNLNHDAMYWYRQDPGQGLRLIYYSQIVNDFQKGDIAEGYSVSREKKESFPLTVTSAQKNPTAFYLCASTALLAAGNTIYFGEGSWLTVV.

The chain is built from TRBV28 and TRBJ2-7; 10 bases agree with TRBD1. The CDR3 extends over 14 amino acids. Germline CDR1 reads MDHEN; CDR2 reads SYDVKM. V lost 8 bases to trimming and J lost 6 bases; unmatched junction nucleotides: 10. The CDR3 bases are TGTGCCAGCCCAGCCGCCGGACAGGGGGGCGAGCAGTACTTC. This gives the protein CASPAAGQGGEQYF.

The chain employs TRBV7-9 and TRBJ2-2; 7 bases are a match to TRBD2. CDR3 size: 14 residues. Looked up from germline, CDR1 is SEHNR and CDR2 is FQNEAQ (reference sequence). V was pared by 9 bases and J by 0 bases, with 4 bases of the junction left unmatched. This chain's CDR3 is CARPAGANTGELFF. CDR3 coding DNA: TGTGCCAGACCGGCGGGGGCGAACACCGGGGAGCTGTTTTTT.

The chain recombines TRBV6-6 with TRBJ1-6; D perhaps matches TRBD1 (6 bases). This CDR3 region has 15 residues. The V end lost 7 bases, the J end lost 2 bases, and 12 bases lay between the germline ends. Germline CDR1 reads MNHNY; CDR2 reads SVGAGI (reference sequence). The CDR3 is CASTRGVPYNSPLHF. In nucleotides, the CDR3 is TGTGCCAGCACCAGGGGAGTACCCTATAATTCACCCCTCCACTTT.